Below are 2 T cell receptor beta chains sequenced from a single sample in a study of blood T cell repertoires in COVID-19. Only in-frame clones appear in the TCRdb table, and some are missing; sequencing was by immunoSEQ multiplex PCR. The repertoire includes a few hundred thousand clones, about 90% of them detected once, and over 1.3% sits in the top ten. The specimen was peripheral blood. The receptor set was obtained from a man aged 80 or over with acute or convalescent COVID-19.

The V and J genes are TRBV2 and TRBJ2-1, with 11 bases lining up with TRBD2. CDR1 is SNHLY, CDR2 FYNNEI, per germline. The CDR3 has 14 residues. J lost 6 bases, V lost 5 bases, and 3 bases had no gene match. CDR3 sequence (DNA): TGTGCCAGCAGTTGGGGGACTAGCGGCAATGAGCAGTTCTTC. Translating gives CASSWGTSGNEQFF.

In regard to this clone: Other nucleotide sequences from this sample produce the same CDR3. This rearrangement joins TRBV6-5 to TRBJ2-3; D perhaps matches TRBD2 (6 bases). The ends were cut back, 0 bases at V and 0 bases at J, with 7 bases in the middle. The CDR3 extends over 15 amino acids. The V gene's germline CDR1 is MNHEY and CDR2 SVGAGI. Here the CDR3 reads CASSYSGTSTDTQYF. CDR3 coding DNA: TGTGCCAGCAGTTACTCAGGGACTAGCACAGATACGCAGTATTTT.